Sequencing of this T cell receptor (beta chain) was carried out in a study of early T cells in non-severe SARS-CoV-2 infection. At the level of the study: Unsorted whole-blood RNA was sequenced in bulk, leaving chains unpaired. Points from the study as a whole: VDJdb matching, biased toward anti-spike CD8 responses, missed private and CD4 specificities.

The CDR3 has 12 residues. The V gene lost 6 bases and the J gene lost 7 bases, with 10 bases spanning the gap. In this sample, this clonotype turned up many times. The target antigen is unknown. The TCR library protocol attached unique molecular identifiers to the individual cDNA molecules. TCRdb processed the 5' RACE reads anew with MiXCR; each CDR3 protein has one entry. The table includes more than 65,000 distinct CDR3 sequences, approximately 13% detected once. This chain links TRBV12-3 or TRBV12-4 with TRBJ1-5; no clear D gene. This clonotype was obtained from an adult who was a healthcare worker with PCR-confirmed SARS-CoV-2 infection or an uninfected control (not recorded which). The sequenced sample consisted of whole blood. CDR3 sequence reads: CASSPGPQPQHF. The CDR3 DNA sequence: TGTGCCAGCAGCCCTGGGCCCCAGCCCCAGCATTTT.